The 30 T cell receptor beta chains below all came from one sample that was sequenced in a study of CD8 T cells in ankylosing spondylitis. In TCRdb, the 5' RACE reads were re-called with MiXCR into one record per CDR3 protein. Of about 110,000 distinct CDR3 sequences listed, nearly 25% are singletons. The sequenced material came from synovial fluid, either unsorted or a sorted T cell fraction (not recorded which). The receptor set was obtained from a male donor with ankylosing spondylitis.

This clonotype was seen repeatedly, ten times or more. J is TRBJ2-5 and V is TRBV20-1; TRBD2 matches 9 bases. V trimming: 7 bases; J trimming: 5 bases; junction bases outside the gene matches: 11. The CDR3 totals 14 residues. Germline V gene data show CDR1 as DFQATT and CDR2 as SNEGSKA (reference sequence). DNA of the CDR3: TGCAGTGTGAACGTAGCGGGAGTGGGGGAGACCCAGTACTTC. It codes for CSVNVAGVGETQYF.

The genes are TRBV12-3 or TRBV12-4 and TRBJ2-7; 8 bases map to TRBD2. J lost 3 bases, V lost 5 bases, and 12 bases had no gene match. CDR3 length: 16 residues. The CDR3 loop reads CASSPGRREANYEQYV. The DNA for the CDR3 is TGTGCCAGCAGTCCGGGCCGGCGGGAGGCGAACTACGAGCAGTACGTC.

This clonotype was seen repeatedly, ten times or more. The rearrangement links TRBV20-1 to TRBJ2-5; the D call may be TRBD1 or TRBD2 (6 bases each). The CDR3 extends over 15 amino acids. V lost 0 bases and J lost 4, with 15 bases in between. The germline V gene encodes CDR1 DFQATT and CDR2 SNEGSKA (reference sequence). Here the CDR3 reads CSARDPKGGGETQYF. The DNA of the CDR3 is TGCAGTGCTAGAGATCCTAAGGGGGGAGGAGAGACCCAGTACTTC.

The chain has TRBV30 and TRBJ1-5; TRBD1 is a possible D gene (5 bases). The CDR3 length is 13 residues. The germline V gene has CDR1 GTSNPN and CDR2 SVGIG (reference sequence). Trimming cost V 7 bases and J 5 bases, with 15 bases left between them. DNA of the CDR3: TGTGCCTTAGGGACTCGGGGGGATCAGCCCCAGCATTTT. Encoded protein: CALGTRGDQPQHF.

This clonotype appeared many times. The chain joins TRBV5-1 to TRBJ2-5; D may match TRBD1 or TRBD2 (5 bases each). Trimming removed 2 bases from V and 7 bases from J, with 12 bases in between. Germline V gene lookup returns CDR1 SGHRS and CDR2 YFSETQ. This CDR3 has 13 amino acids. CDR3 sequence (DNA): TGCGCCAGCAGCTTTTACGGGACGGGGACCCAGTACTTC. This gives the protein CASSFYGTGTQYF.

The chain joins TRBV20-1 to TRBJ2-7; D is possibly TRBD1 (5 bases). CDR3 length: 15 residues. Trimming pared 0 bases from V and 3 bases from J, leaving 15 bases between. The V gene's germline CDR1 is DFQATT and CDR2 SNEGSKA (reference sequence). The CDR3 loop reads CSARDLRQGRYEQYF. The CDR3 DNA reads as TGCAGTGCTAGAGATCTCCGTCAGGGCCGCTACGAGCAGTACTTC.

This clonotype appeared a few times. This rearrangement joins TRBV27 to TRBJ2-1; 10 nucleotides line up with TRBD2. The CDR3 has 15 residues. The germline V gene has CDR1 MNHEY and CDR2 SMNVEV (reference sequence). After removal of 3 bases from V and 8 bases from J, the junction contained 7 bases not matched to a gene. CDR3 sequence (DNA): TGTGCCAGCAGTTTTTGGGCTAGCGGGAGAGATGAGCAGTTCTTC. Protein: CASSFWASGRDEQFF.

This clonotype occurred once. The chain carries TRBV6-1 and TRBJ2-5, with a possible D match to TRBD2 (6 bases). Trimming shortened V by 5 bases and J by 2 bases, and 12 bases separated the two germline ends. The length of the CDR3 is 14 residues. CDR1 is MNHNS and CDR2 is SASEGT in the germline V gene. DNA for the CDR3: TGTGCCAGCAGTCTGAATAGCGGTCAAGAGACCCAGTACTTC. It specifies CASSLNSGQETQYF.

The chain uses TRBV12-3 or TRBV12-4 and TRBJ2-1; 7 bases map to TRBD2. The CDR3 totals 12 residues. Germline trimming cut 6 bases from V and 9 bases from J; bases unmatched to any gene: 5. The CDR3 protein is CASSKRDGEQFF. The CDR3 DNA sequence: TGTGCCAGCAGCAAGCGGGACGGTGAGCAGTTCTTC.

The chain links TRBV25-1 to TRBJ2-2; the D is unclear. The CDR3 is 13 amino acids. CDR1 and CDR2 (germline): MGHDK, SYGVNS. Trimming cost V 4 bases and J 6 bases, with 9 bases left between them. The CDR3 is CASSVRGSGELFF. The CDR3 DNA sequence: TGTGCCAGCAGTGTTAGAGGTTCCGGGGAGCTGTTTTTT.

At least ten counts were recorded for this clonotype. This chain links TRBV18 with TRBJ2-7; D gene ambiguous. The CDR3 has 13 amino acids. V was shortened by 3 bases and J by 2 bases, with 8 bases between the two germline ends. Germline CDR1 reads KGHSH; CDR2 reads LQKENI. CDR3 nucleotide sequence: TGTGCCAGCTCACCGGACGAAACCTACGAGCAGTACGTC. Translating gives CASSPDETYEQYV.

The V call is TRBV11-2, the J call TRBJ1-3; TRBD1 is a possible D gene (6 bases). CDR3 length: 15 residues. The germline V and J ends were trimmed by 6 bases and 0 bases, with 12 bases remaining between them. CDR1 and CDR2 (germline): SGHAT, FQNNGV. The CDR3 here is CASRFPGASGNTIYF. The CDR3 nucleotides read TGTGCCAGCAGATTCCCGGGGGCCTCTGGAAACACCATATATTTT.

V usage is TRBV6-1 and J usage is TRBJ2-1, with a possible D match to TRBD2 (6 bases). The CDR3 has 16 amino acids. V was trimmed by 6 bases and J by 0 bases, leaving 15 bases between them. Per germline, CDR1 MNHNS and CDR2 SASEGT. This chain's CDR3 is CASSPLAASSYNEQFF. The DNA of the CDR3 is TGTGCCAGCAGCCCACTAGCCGCCAGCTCCTACAATGAGCAGTTCTTC.

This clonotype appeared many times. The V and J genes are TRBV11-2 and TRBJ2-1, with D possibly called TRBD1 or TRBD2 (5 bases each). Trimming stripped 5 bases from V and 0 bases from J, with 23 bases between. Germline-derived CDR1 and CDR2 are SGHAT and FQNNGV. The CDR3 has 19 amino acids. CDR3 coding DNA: TGTGCCAGCAGCCGAAGCCGGGACGGCGACTTTAGCTCCTACAATGAGCAGTTCTTC. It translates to CASSRSRDGDFSSYNEQFF.

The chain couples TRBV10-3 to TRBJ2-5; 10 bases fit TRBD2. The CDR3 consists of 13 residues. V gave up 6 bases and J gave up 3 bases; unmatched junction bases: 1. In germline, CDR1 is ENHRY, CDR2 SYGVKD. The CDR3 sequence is CAISLAGEETQYF. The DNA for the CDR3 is TGTGCCATCAGCCTAGCGGGAGAAGAGACCCAGTACTTC.

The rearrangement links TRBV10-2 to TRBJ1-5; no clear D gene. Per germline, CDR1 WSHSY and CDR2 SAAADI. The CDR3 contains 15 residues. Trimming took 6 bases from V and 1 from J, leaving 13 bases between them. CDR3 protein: CASRYGGSSNQPQHF. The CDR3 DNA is TGCGCCAGCAGGTATGGAGGGAGCAGCAATCAGCCCCAGCATTTT.

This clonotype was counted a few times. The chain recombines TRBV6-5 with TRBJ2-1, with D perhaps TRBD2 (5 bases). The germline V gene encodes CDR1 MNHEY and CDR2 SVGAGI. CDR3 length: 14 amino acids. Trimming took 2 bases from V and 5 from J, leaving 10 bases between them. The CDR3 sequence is CASSYEGDNNEQFF. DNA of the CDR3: TGTGCCAGCAGTTACGAGGGAGACAACAATGAGCAGTTCTTC.

For the CDR3, the DNA is TGCAGCGTTGAAAAGGGGGGGACTGAAGCTTTCTTT. Translated: CSVEKGGTEAFF. The V gene is TRBV29-1, the J gene TRBJ1-1; tentatively, D is TRBD1 (6 bases). V lost 2 bases to trimming and J lost 5 bases, with 9 bases between them. The CDR3 runs to 12 residues. Germline loops: CDR1 SQVTM, CDR2 ANQGSEA.

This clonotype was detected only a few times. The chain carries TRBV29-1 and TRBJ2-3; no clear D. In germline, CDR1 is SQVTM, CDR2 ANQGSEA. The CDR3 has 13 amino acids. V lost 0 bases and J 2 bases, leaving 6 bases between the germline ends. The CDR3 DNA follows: TGCAGCGTTGAAGATCGATACACAGATACGCAGTATTTT. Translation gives CSVEDRYTDTQYF.

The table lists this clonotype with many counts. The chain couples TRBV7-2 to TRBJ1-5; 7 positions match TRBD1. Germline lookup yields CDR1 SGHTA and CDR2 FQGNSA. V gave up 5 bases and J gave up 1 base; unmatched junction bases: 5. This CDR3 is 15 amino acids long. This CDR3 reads CASSATGKSNQPQHF. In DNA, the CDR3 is TGTGCCAGCAGCGCGACAGGGAAGAGCAATCAGCCCCAGCATTTT. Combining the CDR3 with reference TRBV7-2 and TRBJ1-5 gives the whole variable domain GAGVSQSPSNKVTEKGKDVELRCDPISGHTALYWYRQSLGQGLEFLIYFQGNSAPDKSGLPSDRFSAERTGGSVSTLTIQRTQQEDSAVYLCASSATGKSNQPQHFGDGTRLSIL.

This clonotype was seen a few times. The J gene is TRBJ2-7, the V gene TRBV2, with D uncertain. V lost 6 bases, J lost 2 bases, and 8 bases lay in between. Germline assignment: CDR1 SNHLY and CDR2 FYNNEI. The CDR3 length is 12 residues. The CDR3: CASRGDTYEQYF. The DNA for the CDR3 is TGTGCCAGCAGGGGTGATACCTACGAGCAGTACTTC.

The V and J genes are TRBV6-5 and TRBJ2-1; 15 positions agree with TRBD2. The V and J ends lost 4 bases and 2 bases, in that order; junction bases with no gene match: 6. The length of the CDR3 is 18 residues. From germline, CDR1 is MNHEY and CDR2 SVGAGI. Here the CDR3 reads CASSSRRTSGRAYNEQFF. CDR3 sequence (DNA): TGTGCCAGCAGTTCCCGAAGGACTAGCGGGAGGGCCTACAATGAGCAGTTCTTC.

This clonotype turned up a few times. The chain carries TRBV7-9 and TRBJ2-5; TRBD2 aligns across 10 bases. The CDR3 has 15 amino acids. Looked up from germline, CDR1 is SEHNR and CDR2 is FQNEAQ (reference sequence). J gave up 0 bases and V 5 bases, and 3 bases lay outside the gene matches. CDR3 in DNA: TGTGCCAGCAGCCTTGGACTAGCGGACCAAGAGACCCAGTACTTC. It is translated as CASSLGLADQETQYF. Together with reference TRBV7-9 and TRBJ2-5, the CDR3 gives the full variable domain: DTGVSQNPRHKITKRGQNVTFRCDPISEHNRLYWYRQTLGQGPEFLTYFQNEAQLEKSRLLSDRFSAERPKGSFSTLEIQRTEQGDSAMYLCASSLGLADQETQYFGPGTRLLVL.

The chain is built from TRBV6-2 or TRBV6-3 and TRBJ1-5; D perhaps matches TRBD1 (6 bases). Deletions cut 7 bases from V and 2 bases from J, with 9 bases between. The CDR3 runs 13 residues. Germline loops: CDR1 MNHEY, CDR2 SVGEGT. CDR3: CASKGGRNQPQHF. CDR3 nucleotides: TGTGCCAGCAAGGGGGGGCGCAATCAGCCCCAGCATTTT.

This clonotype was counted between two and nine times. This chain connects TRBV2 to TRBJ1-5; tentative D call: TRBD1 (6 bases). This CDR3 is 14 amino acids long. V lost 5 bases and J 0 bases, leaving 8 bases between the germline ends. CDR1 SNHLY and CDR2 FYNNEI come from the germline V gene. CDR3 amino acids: CASSQGSSNQPQHF. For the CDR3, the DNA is TGTGCCAGCAGTCAGGGGAGTAGCAATCAGCCCCAGCATTTT.

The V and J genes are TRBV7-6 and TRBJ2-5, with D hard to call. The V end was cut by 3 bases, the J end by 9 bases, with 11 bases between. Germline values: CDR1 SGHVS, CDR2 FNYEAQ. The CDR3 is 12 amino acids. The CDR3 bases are TGTGCCAGCAGCTTTGGCAGTGGGGCCCAGTACTTC. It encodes CASSFGSGAQYF.

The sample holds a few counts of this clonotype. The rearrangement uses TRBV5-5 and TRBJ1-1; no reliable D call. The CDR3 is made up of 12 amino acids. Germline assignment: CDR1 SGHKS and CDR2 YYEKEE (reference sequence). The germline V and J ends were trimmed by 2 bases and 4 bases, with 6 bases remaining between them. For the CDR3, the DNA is TGTGCCAGCAGCTTCTTTGGCACTGAAGCTTTCTTT. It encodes CASSFFGTEAFF. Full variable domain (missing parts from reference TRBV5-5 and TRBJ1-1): DAGVTQSPTHLIKTRGQQVTLRCSPISGHKSVSWYQQVLGQGPQFIFQYYEKEERGRGNFPDRFSARQFPNYSSELNVNALLLGDSALYLCASSFFGTEAFFGQGTRLTVV.

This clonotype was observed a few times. CDR3 amino acids: CASSIPTSGSYNEQFF. Here the CDR3 DNA reads TGCGCCAGCAGCATCCCTACTAGCGGGAGCTACAATGAGCAGTTCTTC. The V call is TRBV5-1, the J call TRBJ2-1; 11 bases map to TRBD2. V lost 4 bases and J lost 3; bases outside the gene matches: 6. Germline CDR1 reads SGHRS; CDR2 reads YFSETQ. This CDR3 has 16 amino acids.

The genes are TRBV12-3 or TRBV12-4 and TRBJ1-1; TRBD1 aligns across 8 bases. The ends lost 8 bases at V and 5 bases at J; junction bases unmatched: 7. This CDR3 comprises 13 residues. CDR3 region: CASGRDRRTEAFF. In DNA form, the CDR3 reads TGTGCCAGCGGCCGGGACAGGAGAACTGAAGCTTTCTTT.

The CDR3 region has the DNA TGCAGTGCTAGAGATAATTTCGCGGGAGGGTACAATGAGCAGTTCTTC. Encoded protein: CSARDNFAGGYNEQFF. V is TRBV20-1 and J is TRBJ2-1; 9 bases line up with TRBD2. Germline loops: CDR1 DFQATT, CDR2 SNEGSKA (reference sequence). The V gene end was trimmed by 0 bases and the J gene end by 4 bases; junction bases not matched to a gene: 7. The CDR3 has 16 amino acids.